The sequence of this T cell receptor beta chain was determined in a study of blood T cell repertoires in COVID-19. Study details: Samples taken during acute and convalescent COVID-19 were collected in the United States, Italy and Spain. In each case, the material was cDNA or gDNA derived from T cells, B-cell-depleted T cells, or PBMCs.

The authors' processing: The authors estimated nucleated cell counts from reference gene primer amplification. TCRdb's table, derived via immunoSEQ multiplex PCR, lists solely in-frame clones and lacks some. V and J calls and clone size come straight from that table; D and trimming were deduced from the DNA. Among roughly 60,000 clones, approximately 88% were seen once, and the ten largest hold roughly 10%. Seattle patient enrollment occurred during active infection, with longitudinal follow-up thereafter. V was trimmed by 6 bases and J by 4 bases, leaving 25 bases between them. CDR3 length: 17 amino acids. In germline, CDR1 is MNHEY, CDR2 SMNVEV (reference sequence).

The sequencing input was peripheral blood. The clonotype was recovered from a young man with COVID-19, enrolled during active disease. V and J are TRBV27 and TRBJ2-7; no clear D gene. In nucleotides, the CDR3 is TGTGCCAGCAGCCGCCGGAGTGTCCCCTCCTTTCTGTACGAGCAGTACTTC. It specifies CASSRRSVPSFLYEQYF.